Below are 27 T cell receptor beta chains sequenced from a single sample in a study of T cell repertoires in cytomegalovirus infection. TCRdb redid the calling of the reads with MiXCR, one entry per CDR3 protein. This sample has some 450,000 distinct CDR3 sequences, with 31% found just once. The specimen was PBMCs. The receptors originated from a human donor in good health (CMV status not recorded). Some clones in this sample may be carry-over from other donors' samples.

This clonotype was found many times. The chain uses TRBV7-2 and TRBJ1-1; D is ambiguous. CDR1 is SGHTA and CDR2 is FQGNSA in the germline V gene. The CDR3 runs 13 residues. Trimming took 3 bases from V and 0 from J, leaving 5 bases between them. As DNA, the CDR3 is TGTGCCAGCAGCTTTTGGGTGAACACTGAAGCTTTCTTT. Encoded protein: CASSFWVNTEAFF.

The chain recombines TRBV6-5 with TRBJ1-5; D is unresolved. V was trimmed by 6 bases and J by 0 bases, leaving 12 bases between them. The CDR3 loop spans 15 amino acids. CDR1 and CDR2 (germline): MNHEY, SVGAGI. The CDR3 DNA follows: TGTGCCAGCAGGTCACCGGGATATAGCAATCAGCCCCAGCATTTT. Translation: CASRSPGYSNQPQHF.

This clonotype was detected many times. The rearrangement links TRBV7-8 to TRBJ2-1, with D possibly matching TRBD2 (5 bases). With 4 bases removed from V and 5 bases from J, the gap between germline ends came to 15 bases. This CDR3 spans 15 amino acids. The germline gives CDR1 SGHVS, CDR2 FQNEAQ. CDR3 coding DNA: TGTGCCAGCAGCTCTAGGGCCCAGGAGGACAATGAGCAGTTCTTC. Residues: CASSSRAQEDNEQFF.

The chain joins TRBV5-1 to TRBJ2-5; the match to TRBD2 covers 13 bases. The CDR3 extends over 15 amino acids. V lost 4 bases and J lost 5; bases outside the gene matches: 5. From germline, CDR1 is SGHRS and CDR2 YFSETQ. The chain's CDR3 is CASSKWTSGGETQYF. CDR3 DNA: TGCGCCAGCAGCAAGTGGACTAGCGGGGGTGAGACCCAGTACTTC. Supplemented by reference TRBV5-1 and TRBJ2-5, the full variable domain reads KAGVTQTPRYLIKTRGQQVTLSCSPISGHRSVSWYQQTPGQGLQFLFEYFSETQRNKGNFPGRFSGRQFSNSRSEMNVSTLELGDSALYLCASSKWTSGGETQYFGPGTRLLVL.

This clonotype was found a few times. The chain carries TRBV19 and TRBJ2-1; unclear D gene. Germline CDR1 is LNHDA and CDR2 is SQIVND (reference sequence). Trimming removed 4 bases from V and 5 bases from J, with 9 bases in between. The CDR3 has 13 amino acids. The CDR3 nucleotides are TGTGCCAGTAGTAGACCGGGCCACAATGAGCAGTTCTTC. This sequence encodes CASSRPGHNEQFF.

This clonotype was seen many times. This chain uses TRBV4-2 with TRBJ1-5; no clear D. Germline V lookup: CDR1 LGHNA, CDR2 YNFKEQ. The CDR3 consists of 16 residues. With 3 bases removed from V and 0 bases from J, the gap between germline ends came to 12 bases. CDR3 loop: CASSQRWGDSNQPQHF. DNA of the CDR3: TGTGCCAGCAGCCAGAGGTGGGGTGATAGCAATCAGCCCCAGCATTTT.

This clonotype was seen repeatedly, ten times or more. This chain joins TRBV7-2 and TRBJ1-5; weak D call: TRBD1 (5 bases). The CDR3 has 15 amino acids. Trimming removed 5 bases from V and 0 bases from J, with 11 bases in between. Germline lookup yields CDR1 SGHTA and CDR2 FQGNSA. CDR3 sequence: CASSARVSSNQPQHF. The DNA of the CDR3 is TGTGCCAGCAGCGCCAGGGTATCTAGCAATCAGCCCCAGCATTTT.

V usage is TRBV29-1 and J usage is TRBJ2-1; 9 nucleotides match TRBD2. This CDR3 has 14 residues. Looked up from germline, CDR1 is SQVTM and CDR2 is ANQGSEA. With V trimmed by 5 bases and J by 10 bases, 12 bases remained unmatched. The CDR3 sequence is CSVPGTSKFSEQFF. The CDR3 DNA reads as TGCAGCGTTCCCGGGACTAGCAAGTTTTCGGAGCAGTTCTTC.

This chain uses TRBV24-1 with TRBJ2-2; 7 bases align to TRBD1. The V segment lost 0 bases and the J segment 4 bases; nucleotides outside the gene matches: 1. CDR1 and CDR2 from the germline V gene are KGHDR and SFDVKD. The CDR3 spans 15 residues. The DNA of the CDR3 is TGTGCCACCAGTGATTTGAGGACAGGCACCGGGGAGCTGTTTTTT. It yields the protein CATSDLRTGTGELFF.

Concerning this clonotype: A much larger clone sits a single nucleotide away, making a read error possible. In this CDR3 the conserved last residue, phenylalanine or tryptophan, is missing, so a read error is likely. The chain joins TRBV7-8 to TRBJ2-7, with TRBD1 matching over 10 bases. V was pared by 4 bases and J by 2 bases, with 8 bases of the junction left unmatched. Germline V gene lookup returns CDR1 SGHVS and CDR2 FQNEAQ. The CDR3 length is 16 residues. The CDR3 region has the DNA TGTGCCAGCAGCTCCCCGCGGACAGGGGGACCCTACGAGCAGTACCTC. It specifies CASSSPRTGGPYEQYL.

A note on this clonotype: This could be a read error, since a much larger clone is one nucleotide away. The chain uses TRBV27 and TRBJ2-2, with a tentative D call TRBD1 (6 bases). The germline V and J ends were trimmed by 6 bases and 1 base, with 9 bases remaining between them. This CDR3 has 14 residues. Per germline, CDR1 MNHEY and CDR2 SMNVEV (reference sequence). The CDR3 loop reads CASSTGQNTGELFF. Written as DNA, the CDR3 is TGTGCCAGCAGCACGGGACAGAACACCGGGGAGCTGTTTTTT.

The chain is built from TRBV5-4 and TRBJ2-5; D is undetermined. The V end was cut by 0 bases, the J end by 3 bases, with 6 bases between. Per the germline V gene, CDR1 is SGHNT and CDR2 is YYREEE (reference sequence). This CDR3 contains 13 residues. CDR3 DNA: TGTGCCAGCAGCTTGGACCCAGAAGAGACCCAGTACTTC. This sequence encodes CASSLDPEETQYF.

The chain recombines TRBV6-5 with TRBJ1-6; 9 nucleotides agree with TRBD1. Germline V gene sequence: CDR1 MNHEY, CDR2 SVGAGI. V dropped 0 bases and J dropped 6; count of bases not matched to a gene: 0. The CDR3 covers 15 residues. CDR3 in amino acids: CASSYSGQGNSPLHF. CDR3 sequence (DNA): TGTGCCAGCAGTTACTCGGGACAGGGTAATTCACCCCTCCACTTT.

This clonotype was observed a handful of times. J is TRBJ2-2 and V is TRBV5-4; 8 bases are shared with TRBD2. CDR3 size: 19 residues. Germline trimming cut 0 bases from V and 6 bases from J; bases unmatched to any gene: 16. CDR1 and CDR2 from the germline V gene are SGHNT and YYREEE (reference sequence). This CDR3 is CASSLAAQRGLYDPGELFF. The DNA of the CDR3 is TGTGCCAGCAGCTTGGCGGCCCAGCGGGGGTTGTATGATCCCGGGGAGCTGTTTTTT.

This sequence joins TRBV7-8 and TRBJ1-1; D is uncertain. The CDR3 extends over 15 amino acids. The V end was cut by 3 bases, the J end by 3 bases, with 14 bases between. Germline V CDR1 and CDR2: SGHVS, FQNEAQ. CDR3 sequence: CASSFEGPGDTEAFF. The CDR3 DNA sequence: TGTGCCAGCAGCTTCGAGGGCCCTGGGGACACTGAAGCTTTCTTT.

The rearrangement links TRBV11-1 to TRBJ2-3; 7 bases agree with TRBD2. V shed 3 bases, J shed 14 bases, and the junction held 11 bases outside the gene matches. This CDR3 spans 13 amino acids. In germline, CDR1 is SGHAT, CDR2 FQDESV (reference sequence). The CDR3 is CASSLGRSGLGYF. DNA for the CDR3: TGTGCCAGCAGCTTGGGCCGTTCCGGACTAGGGTATTTT.

The chain joins TRBV12-3 or TRBV12-4 to TRBJ1-3; D remains unclear. Trimming took 6 bases from V and 0 from J, leaving 15 bases between them. The CDR3 length is 16 residues. DNA of the CDR3: TGTGCCAGCAGCGCCCCCGGCGGCAACTCTGGAAACACCATATATTTT. Translation: CASSAPGGNSGNTIYF.

This chain joins TRBV7-2 and TRBJ2-7; D is unresolved. V lost 5 bases and J lost 2, with 19 bases in between. The CDR3 is 16 amino acids. Per the germline V gene, CDR1 is SGHTA and CDR2 is FQGNSA. CDR3 residues: CASSVVLLNQPYEQYF. In DNA, the CDR3 is TGTGCCAGCAGCGTAGTCCTCCTCAATCAACCCTACGAGCAGTACTTC.

This clonotype was detected only a few times. J is TRBJ2-1 and V is TRBV6-2 or TRBV6-3; D is perhaps TRBD2 (6 bases). Germline lookup yields CDR1 MNHEY and CDR2 SVGEGT. Between the trimmed V and J ends, which lost 6 bases and 5 bases, there was a span of 17 bases. This CDR3 is built from 15 residues. CDR3 nucleotide sequence: TGTGCCAGCAGCTTCACCGCGGGGAAAAACAATGAGCAGTTCTTC. It specifies CASSFTAGKNNEQFF.

This clonotype was recorded a few times. The chain links TRBV19 to TRBJ1-1; D is ambiguous. The V and J ends lost 6 bases and 3 bases respectively, with 14 bases between them. This CDR3 comprises 14 residues. CDR1 is LNHDA and CDR2 is SQIVND in the germline V gene (reference sequence). CDR3: CASRQQGRHTEAFF. In nucleotides, the CDR3 is TGTGCCAGTAGGCAACAAGGGCGACACACTGAAGCTTTCTTT.

This clonotype was detected many times. The J gene is TRBJ1-2, the V gene TRBV28, with D possibly matching TRBD1 (5 bases). The V gene's germline CDR1 is MDHEN and CDR2 SYDVKM. CDR3 size: 12 residues. Trimming took 1 base from V and 8 from J, leaving 8 bases between them. For the CDR3, the DNA is TGTGCCAGCAGTTTATATGGGGGGGGCTACACCTTC. Encoded protein: CASSLYGGGYTF.

Turning to this clonotype: This likely comes from a read error, as the CDR3 has no conserved phenylalanine or tryptophan at its end. The chain has TRBV7-8 and TRBJ1-1, with no clear D. Germline V gene sequence: CDR1 SGHVS, CDR2 FQNEAQ. This CDR3 spans 14 amino acids. Here the CDR3 reads CARSFEHGVTEAFC. DNA for the CDR3: TGTGCCCGCAGCTTCGAGCACGGGGTGACTGAAGCTTTCTGT.

This clonotype was detected a few times. The chain employs TRBV4-3 and TRBJ2-6; perhaps TRBD1 as D (5 bases). The CDR3 is 21 residues long. Germline CDR1 reads LGHNA; CDR2 reads YSLEER. The V end lost 0 bases, the J end lost 0 bases, and 21 bases lay between the germline ends. CDR3 protein: CASSQDVSFVGQYSGANVLTF. CDR3 DNA: TGCGCCAGCAGCCAAGATGTAAGCTTTGTGGGGCAGTACTCTGGGGCCAACGTCCTGACTTTC.

The sample holds one count of this clonotype. Likely a read error: the CDR3 ends without its conserved phenylalanine or tryptophan. No DNA is shown, since the ends of the CDR3 on it are uncertain; the CDR3 is the one TCRdb lists. V is TRBV19 and J is TRBJ1-2; TRBD1, the table's D call, was not compared with the DNA. The CDR3 spans 17 residues, counting both ends. Germline CDR1 is LNHDA and CDR2 is SQIVND (reference sequence). The CDR3 is CASSIGKDRDLNYGYTL.

A note on this clonotype: A read error is possible here, since a much larger clone lies one base away. This chain links TRBV7-2 with TRBJ1-2, with TRBD1 matching 10 bases. The CDR3 extends over 14 amino acids. In germline, CDR1 is SGHTA, CDR2 FQGNSA. CDR3 nucleotide sequence: TGTGCCAGCAGCAAAGACAGGGGGCCCTATGGCTACATCTTC. Encoded protein: CASSKDRGPYGYIF. Drawing the rest from reference TRBV7-2 and TRBJ1-2, the complete variable domain is GAGVSQSPSNKVTEKGKDVELRCDPISGHTALYWYRQSLGQGLEFLIYFQGNSAPDKSGLPSDRFSAERTGGSVSTLTIQRTQQEDSAVYLCASSKDRGPYGYIFGSGTRLTVV.

V gene TRBV20-1 combines with J gene TRBJ2-5; 8 bases fit TRBD2. Germline assignment: CDR1 DFQATT and CDR2 SNEGSKA (reference sequence). The CDR3 is 15 residues long. The J segment lost 3 bases and the V segment lost 0 bases, leaving 6 bases of the junction unmatched. The chain's CDR3 is CSARDSQRGKETQYF. The CDR3 DNA sequence: TGCAGTGCTAGAGATAGCCAGCGGGGGAAAGAGACCCAGTACTTC.

About this clonotype: This may be a read error, as it is one base from a much larger clone. The chain joins TRBV11-2 to TRBJ1-2; possible D gene TRBD1, 5 bases. CDR1 and CDR2 from the germline V gene are SGHAT and FQNNGV. The V and J ends lost 5 bases and 6 bases respectively, with 10 bases between them. The CDR3 is 12 residues long. Here the CDR3 reads CASSPGVNGYTF. The CDR3 region has the DNA TGTGCCAGCAGCCCGGGGGTTAATGGCTACACCTTC.